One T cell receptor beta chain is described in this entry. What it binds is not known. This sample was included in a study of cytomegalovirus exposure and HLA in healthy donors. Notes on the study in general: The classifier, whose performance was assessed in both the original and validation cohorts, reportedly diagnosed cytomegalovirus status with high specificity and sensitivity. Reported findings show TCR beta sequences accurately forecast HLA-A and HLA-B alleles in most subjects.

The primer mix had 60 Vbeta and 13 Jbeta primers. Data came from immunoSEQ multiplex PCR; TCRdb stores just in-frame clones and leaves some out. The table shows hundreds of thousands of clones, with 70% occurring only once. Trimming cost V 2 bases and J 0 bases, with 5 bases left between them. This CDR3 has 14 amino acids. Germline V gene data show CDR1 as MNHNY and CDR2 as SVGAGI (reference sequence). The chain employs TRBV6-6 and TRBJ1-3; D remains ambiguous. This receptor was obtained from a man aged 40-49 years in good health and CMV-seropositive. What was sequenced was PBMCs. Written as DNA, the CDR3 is TGTGCCAGCAGTTACGGGAGCTCTGGAAACACCATATATTTT. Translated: CASSYGSSGNTIYF.